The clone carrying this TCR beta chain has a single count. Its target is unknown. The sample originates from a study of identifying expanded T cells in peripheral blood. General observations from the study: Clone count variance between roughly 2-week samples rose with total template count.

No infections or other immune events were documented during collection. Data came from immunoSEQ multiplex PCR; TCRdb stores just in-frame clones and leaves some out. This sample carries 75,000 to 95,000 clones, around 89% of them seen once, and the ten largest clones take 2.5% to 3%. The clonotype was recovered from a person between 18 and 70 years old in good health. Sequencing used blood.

CDR3 DNA: TGTGCCAGCAGCTCCTACAGGGTAACTTCACCCCTCCACTTT. Translating it yields CASSSYRVTSPLHF. The J gene is TRBJ1-6, the V gene TRBV5-5, with TRBD1 as a possible D gene (6 bases). Germline V CDR1 and CDR2: SGHKS, YYEKEE (reference sequence). The CDR3 extends over 14 amino acids. V lost 3 bases and J 9 bases, leaving 13 bases between the germline ends.